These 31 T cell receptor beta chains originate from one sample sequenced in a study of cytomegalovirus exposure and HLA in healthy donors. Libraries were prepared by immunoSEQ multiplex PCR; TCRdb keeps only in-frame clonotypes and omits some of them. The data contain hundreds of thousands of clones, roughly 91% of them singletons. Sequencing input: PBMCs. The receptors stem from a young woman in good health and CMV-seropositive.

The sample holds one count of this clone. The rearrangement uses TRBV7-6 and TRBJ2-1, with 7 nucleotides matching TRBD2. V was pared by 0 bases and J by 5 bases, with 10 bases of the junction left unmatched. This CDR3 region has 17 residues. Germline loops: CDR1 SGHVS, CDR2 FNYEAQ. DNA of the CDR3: TGTGCCAGCAGCTTAGCGGGGCGGGAGATGGGGCACAATGAGCAGTTCTTC. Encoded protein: CASSLAGREMGHNEQFF.

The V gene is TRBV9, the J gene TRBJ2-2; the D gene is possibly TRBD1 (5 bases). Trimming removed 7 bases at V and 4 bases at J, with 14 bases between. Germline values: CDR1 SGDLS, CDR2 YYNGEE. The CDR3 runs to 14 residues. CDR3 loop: CASGTGWVTGELFF. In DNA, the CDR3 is TGTGCCAGCGGCACAGGTTGGGTCACCGGGGAGCTGTTTTTT.

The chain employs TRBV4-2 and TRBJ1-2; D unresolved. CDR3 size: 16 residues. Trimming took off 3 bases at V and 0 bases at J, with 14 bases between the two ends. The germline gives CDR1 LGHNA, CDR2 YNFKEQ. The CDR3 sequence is CASSQERQIPNYGYTF. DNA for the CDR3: TGTGCCAGCAGCCAGGAACGACAAATCCCTAACTATGGCTACACCTTC.

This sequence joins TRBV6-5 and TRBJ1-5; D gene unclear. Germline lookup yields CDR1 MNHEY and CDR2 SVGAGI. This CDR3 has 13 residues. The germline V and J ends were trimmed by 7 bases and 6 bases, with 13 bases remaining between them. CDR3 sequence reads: CASTRGGGQPQHF. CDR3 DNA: TGTGCCAGCACCCGGGGTGGAGGTCAGCCCCAGCATTTT.

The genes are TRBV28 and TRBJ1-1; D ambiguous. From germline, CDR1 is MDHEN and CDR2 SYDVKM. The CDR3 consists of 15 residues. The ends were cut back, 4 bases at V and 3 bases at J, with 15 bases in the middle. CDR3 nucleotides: TGTGCCAGCAGTTCCCCCCGTACGGGTTACACTGAAGCTTTCTTT. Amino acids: CASSSPRTGYTEAFF.

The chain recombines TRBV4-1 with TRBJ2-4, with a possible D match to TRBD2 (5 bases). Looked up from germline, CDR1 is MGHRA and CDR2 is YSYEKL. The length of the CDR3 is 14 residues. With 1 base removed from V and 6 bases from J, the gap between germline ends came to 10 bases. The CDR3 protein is CASSQAAGGNIQYF. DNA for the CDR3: TGCGCCAGCAGCCAAGCGGCGGGTGGAAACATTCAGTACTTC.

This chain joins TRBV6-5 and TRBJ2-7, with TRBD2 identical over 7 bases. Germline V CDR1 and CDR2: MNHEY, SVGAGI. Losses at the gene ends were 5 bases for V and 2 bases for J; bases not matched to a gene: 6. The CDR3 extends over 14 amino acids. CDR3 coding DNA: TGTGCCAGCAGTGTAGGGACTACCGCCTACGAGCAGTACTTC. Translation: CASSVGTTAYEQYF.

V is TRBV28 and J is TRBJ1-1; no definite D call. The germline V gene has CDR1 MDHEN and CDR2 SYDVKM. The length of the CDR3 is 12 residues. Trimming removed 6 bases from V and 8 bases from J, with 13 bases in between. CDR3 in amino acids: CASRTPRGEAFF. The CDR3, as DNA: TGTGCCAGCAGGACTCCGCGTGGGGAAGCTTTCTTT.

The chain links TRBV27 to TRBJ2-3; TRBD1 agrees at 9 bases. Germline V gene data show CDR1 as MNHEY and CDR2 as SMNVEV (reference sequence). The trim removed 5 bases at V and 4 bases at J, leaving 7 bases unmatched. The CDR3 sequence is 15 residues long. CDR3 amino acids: CASSPLGQGPDTQYF. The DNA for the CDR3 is TGTGCCAGCAGTCCCCTGGGACAGGGCCCAGATACGCAGTATTTT.

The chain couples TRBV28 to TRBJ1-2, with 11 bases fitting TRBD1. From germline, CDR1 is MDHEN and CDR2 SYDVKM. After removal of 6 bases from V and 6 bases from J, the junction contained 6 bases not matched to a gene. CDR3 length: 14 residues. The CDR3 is CASSPDRGLNGYTF. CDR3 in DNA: TGTGCCAGCAGCCCGGACAGGGGGCTGAATGGCTACACCTTC.

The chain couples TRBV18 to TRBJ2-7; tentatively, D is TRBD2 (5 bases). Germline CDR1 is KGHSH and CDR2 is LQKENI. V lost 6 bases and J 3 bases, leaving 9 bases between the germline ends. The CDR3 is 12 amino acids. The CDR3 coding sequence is TGTGCCAGCTCCGCCGGGAACTACGAGCAGTACTTC. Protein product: CASSAGNYEQYF.

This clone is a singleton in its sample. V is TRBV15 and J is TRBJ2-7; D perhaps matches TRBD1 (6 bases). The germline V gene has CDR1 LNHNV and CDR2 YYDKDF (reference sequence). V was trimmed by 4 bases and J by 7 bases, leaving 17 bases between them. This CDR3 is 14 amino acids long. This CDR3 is CATSKDGTFREQYF. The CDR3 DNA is TGTGCCACCAGCAAGGACGGGACATTTCGGGAGCAGTACTTC.

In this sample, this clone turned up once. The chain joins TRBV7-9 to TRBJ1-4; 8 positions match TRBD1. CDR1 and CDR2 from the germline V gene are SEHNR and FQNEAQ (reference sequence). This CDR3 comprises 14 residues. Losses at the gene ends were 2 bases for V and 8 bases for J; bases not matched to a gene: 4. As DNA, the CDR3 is TGTGCCAGCAGCTTAACAGGGGGAAAGGAAAAACTGTTTTTT. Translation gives CASSLTGGKEKLFF.

CDR3 DNA: TGTGCCTGGAGCCGGGTGGGTAGGGGTACGCAGTATTTT. Protein product: CAWSRVGRGTQYF. The V and J genes are TRBV30 and TRBJ2-3; possibly TRBD1 for D (5 bases). V shed 3 bases and J shed 8 bases, with 15 bases lying between them. CDR3 size: 13 residues. CDR1 is GTSNPN and CDR2 is SVGIG in the germline V gene (reference sequence).

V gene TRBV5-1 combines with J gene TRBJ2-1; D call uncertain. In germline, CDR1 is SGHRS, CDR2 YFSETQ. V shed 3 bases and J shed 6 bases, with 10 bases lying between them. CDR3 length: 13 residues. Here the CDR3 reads CASSSGPSNEQFF. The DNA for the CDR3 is TGCGCCAGCAGCTCGGGTCCCTCCAATGAGCAGTTCTTC.

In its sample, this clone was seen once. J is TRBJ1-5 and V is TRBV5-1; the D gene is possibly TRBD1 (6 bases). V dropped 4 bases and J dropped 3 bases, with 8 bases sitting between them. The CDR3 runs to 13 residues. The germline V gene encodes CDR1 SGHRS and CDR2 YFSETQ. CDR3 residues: CASSDRPNQPQHF. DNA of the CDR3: TGCGCCAGCAGCGACAGGCCCAATCAGCCCCAGCATTTT. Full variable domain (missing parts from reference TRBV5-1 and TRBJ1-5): KAGVTQTPRYLIKTRGQQVTLSCSPISGHRSVSWYQQTPGQGLQFLFEYFSETQRNKGNFPGRFSGRQFSNSRSEMNVSTLELGDSALYLCASSDRPNQPQHFGDGTRLSIL.

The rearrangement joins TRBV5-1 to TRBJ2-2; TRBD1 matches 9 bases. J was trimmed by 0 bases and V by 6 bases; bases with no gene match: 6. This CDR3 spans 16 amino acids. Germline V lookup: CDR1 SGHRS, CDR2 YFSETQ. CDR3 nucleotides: TGCGCCAGCAATCTACAGGGGGCTGCGAACACCGGGGAGCTGTTTTTT. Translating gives CASNLQGAANTGELFF.

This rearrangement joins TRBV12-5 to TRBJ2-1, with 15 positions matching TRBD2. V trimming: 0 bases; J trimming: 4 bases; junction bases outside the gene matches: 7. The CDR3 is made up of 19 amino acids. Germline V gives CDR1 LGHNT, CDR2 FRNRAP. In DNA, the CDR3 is TGTGCTAGTGGTTTGGTTTCGGGACTAGCGGGAGGACAATACAATGAGCAGTTCTTC. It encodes CASGLVSGLAGGQYNEQFF.

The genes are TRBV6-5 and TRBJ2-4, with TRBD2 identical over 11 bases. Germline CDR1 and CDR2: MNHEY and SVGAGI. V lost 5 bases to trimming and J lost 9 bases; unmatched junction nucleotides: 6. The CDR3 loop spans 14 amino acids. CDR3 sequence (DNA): TGTGCCAGCAGTCAGACCGGGACTAGCGGCATTCAGTACTTC. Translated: CASSQTGTSGIQYF.

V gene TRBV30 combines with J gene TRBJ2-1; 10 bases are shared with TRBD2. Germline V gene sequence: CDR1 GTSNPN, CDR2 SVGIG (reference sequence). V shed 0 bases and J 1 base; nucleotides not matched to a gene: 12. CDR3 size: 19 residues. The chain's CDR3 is CAWSVGLAGAWRSYNEQFF. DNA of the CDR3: TGTGCCTGGAGTGTTGGCCTAGCGGGGGCCTGGAGATCCTACAATGAGCAGTTCTTC.

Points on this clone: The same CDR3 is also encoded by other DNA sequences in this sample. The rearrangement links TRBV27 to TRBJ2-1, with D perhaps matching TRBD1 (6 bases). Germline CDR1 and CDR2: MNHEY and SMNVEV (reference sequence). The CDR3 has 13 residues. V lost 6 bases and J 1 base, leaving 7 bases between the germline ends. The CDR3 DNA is TGTGCCAGCAGCAGGGGATCCTACAATGAGCAGTTCTTC. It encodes CASSRGSYNEQFF.

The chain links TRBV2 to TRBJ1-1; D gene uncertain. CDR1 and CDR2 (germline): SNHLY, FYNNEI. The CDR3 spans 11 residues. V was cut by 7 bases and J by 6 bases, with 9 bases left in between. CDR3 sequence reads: CASTGGPEAFF. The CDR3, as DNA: TGTGCCAGCACCGGAGGCCCTGAAGCTTTCTTT.

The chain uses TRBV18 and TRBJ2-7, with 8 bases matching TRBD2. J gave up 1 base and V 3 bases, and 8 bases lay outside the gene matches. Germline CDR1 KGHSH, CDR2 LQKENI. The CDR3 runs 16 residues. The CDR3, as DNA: TGTGCCAGCTCACCCGTGACGGGGGGGCTTTCCTACGAGCAGTACTTC. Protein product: CASSPVTGGLSYEQYF.

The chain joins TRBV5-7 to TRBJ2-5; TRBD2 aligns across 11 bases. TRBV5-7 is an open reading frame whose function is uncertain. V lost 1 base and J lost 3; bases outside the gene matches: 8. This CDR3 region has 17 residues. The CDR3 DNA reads TGTGCCAGCAGCTTGAGGGGGACGGGACTAGCGGAAGAGACCCAGTACTTC. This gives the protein CASSLRGTGLAEETQYF.

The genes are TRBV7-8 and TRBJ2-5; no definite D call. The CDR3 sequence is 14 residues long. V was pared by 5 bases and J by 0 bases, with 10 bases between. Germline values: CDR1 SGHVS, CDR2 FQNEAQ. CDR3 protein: CASSTDGYQETQYF. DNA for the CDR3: TGTGCCAGCAGCACCGACGGGTACCAAGAGACCCAGTACTTC. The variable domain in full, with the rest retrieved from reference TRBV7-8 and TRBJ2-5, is GAGVSQSPRYKVAKRGQDVALRCDPISGHVSLFWYQQALGQGPEFLTYFQNEAQLDKSGLPSDRFFAERPEGSVSTLKIQRTQQEDSAVYLCASSTDGYQETQYFGPGTRLLVL.

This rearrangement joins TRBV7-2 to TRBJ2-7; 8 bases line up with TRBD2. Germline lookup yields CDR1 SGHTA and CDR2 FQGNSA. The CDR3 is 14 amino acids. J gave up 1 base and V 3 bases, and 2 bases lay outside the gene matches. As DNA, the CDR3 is TGTGCCAGCAGCTTTAGCGGGAATTCCTACGAGCAGTACTTC. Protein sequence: CASSFSGNSYEQYF.

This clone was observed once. The CDR3 DNA is TGTGCCACCAGCACGGAACAGGGGGTTAATGAAAAACTGTTTTTT. It encodes CATSTEQGVNEKLFF. V is TRBV15 and J is TRBJ1-4; 8 bases match TRBD1. CDR1 and CDR2 (germline): LNHNV, YYDKDF (reference sequence). The CDR3 sequence is 15 residues long. The junction had 5 bases not matched to a gene; V was cut back by 4 bases and J by 4 bases.

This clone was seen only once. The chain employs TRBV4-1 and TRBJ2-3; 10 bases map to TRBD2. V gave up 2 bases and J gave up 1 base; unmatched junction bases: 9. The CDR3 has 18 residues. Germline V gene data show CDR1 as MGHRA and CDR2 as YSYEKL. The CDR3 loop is CASSQHPSSGSGTDTQYF. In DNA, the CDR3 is TGCGCCAGCAGCCAACACCCCTCTAGCGGGAGTGGCACAGATACGCAGTATTTT.

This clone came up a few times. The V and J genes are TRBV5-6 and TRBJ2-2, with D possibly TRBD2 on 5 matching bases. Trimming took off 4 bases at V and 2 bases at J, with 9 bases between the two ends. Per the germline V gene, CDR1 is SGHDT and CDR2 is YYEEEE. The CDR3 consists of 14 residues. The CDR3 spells CASSPDSNTGELFF. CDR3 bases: TGTGCCAGCAGCCCGGACTCCAACACCGGGGAGCTGTTTTTT.

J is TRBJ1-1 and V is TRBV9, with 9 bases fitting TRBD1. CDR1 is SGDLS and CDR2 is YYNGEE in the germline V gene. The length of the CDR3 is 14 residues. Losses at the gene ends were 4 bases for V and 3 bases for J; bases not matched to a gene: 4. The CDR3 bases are TGTGCCAGCAGCCCACGGGACAGGGACACTGAAGCTTTCTTT. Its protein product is CASSPRDRDTEAFF.

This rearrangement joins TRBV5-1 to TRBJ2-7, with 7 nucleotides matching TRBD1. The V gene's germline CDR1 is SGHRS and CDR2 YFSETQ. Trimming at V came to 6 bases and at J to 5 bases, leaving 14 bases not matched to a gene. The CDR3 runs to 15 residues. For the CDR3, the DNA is TGCGCCAGCACCCTAGCAAGACAGGGATCCAACGAGCAGTACTTC. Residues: CASTLARQGSNEQYF.